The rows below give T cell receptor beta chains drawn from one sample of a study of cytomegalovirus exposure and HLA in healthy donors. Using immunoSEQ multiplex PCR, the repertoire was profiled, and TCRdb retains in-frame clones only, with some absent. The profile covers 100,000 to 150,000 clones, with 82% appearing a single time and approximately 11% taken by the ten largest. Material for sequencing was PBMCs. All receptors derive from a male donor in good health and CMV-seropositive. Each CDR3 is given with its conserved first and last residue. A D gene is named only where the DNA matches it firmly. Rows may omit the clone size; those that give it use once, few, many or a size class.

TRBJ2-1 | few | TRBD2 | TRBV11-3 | CASSLGVAGGNEQFF | TGTGCCAGCAGCTTAGGAGTAGCGGGAGGCAATGAGCAGTTCTTC
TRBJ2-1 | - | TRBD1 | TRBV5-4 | CASSFTQGDEQFF | TGTGCCAGCAGCTTCACCCAGGGGGATGAGCAGTTCTTC
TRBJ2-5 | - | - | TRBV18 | CASSPGASGETQYF | TGTGCCAGCTCACCAGGGGCGTCGGGAGAGACCCAGTACTTC
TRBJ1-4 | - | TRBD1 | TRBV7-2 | CASSVDRGRGKLFF | TGTGCCAGCAGCGTAGACAGGGGTCGGGGAAAACTGTTTTTT
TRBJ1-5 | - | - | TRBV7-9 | CASSFGTGGQPQHF | TGTGCCAGCAGCTTTGGCACAGGTGGACAGCCCCAGCATTTT
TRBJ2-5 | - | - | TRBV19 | CASTRQHRETQYF | TGTGCCAGTACTAGACAGCACCGAGAGACCCAGTACTTC
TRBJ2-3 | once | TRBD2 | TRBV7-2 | CASSWPGLAGEAADTQYF | TGTGCCAGCAGTTGGCCGGGACTAGCGGGGGAGGCAGCAGATACGCAGTATTTT
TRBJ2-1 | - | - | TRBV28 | CASSPNREYNEQFF | TGTGCCAGCAGTCCAAACAGGGAATACAATGAGCAGTTCTTC
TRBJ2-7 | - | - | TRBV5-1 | CASGRVPREQYF | TGCGCCAGCGGCCGGGTCCCTCGCGAGCAGTACTTC
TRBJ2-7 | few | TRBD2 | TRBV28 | CASRASGSSYEQYF | TGTGCCAGCAGGGCCAGCGGGAGCTCCTACGAGCAGTACTTC
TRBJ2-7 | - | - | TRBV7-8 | CASSFPPRAGYEQYF | TGTGCCAGCAGCTTCCCCCCCCGAGCGGGCTACGAGCAGTACTTC
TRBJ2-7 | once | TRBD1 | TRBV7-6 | CASSSTGSTGHEQYF | TGTGCCAGCAGCTCGACAGGTTCGACAGGGCACGAGCAGTACTTC
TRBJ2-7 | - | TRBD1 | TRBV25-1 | CASSESLTGGPREQYF | TGTGCCAGCAGTGAATCCCTGACAGGGGGCCCCCGCGAGCAGTACTTC
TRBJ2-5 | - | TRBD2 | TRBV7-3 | CASSRGLAGVEETQYF | TGTGCCAGCAGCAGAGGACTAGCGGGAGTGGAAGAGACCCAGTACTTC
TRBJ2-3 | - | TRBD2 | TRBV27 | CASSSSPLAGSTDTQYF | TGTGCCAGCAGTTCCTCGCCTCTAGCGGGCAGCACAGATACGCAGTATTTT
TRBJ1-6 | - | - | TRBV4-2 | CASSQDVVDSPLHF | TGTGCCAGCAGCCAAGATGTAGTGGATTCACCCCTCCACTTT
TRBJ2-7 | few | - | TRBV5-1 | CASSLAPGYEQYF | TGCGCCAGCAGCTTGGCCCCGGGTTACGAGCAGTACTTC
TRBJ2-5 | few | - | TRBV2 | CASSGQGETQYF | TGTGCCAGCAGTGGGCAGGGGGAGACCCAGTACTTC
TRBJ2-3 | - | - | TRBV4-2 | CASSQDRVSTDTQYF | TGTGCCAGCAGCCAAGATAGAGTTAGCACAGATACGCAGTATTTT
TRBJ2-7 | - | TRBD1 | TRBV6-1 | CASSEDWTGVPHEQYF | TGTGCCAGCAGTGAAGATTGGACAGGGGTACCCCACGAGCAGTACTTC
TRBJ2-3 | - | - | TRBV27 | CASSGLGTQYF | TGTGCCAGCAGTGGTCTCGGTACGCAGTATTTT
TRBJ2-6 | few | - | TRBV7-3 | CASSFTSLGPGANVLTF | TGTGCCAGCAGCTTCACGTCGCTGGGGCCTGGGGCCAACGTCCTGACTTTC
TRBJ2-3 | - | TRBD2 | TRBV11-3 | CASSPGTSGRTDTQYF | TGTGCCAGCAGTCCCGGGACTAGCGGGAGAACAGATACGCAGTATTTT
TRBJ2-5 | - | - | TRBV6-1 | CASSETPGGLETQYF | TGTGCCAGCAGTGAAACCCCGGGCGGGTTAGAGACCCAGTACTTC
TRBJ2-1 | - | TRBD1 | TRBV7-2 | CASSVGTEYNEQFF | TGTGCCAGCAGCGTCGGGACAGAATACAATGAGCAGTTCTTC
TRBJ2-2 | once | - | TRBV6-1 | CASSGYLANTGELFF | TGTGCCAGCAGTGGATATCTAGCGAACACCGGGGAGCTGTTTTTT
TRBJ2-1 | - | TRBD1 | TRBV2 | CAGRLGTGGQNEQFF | TGTGCCGGGAGACTAGGGACAGGGGGGCAGAATGAGCAGTTCTTC
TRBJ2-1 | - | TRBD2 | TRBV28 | CASSLPRLLAGLNEQFF | TGTGCCAGCAGCCTACCTCGGTTACTAGCGGGACTTAATGAGCAGTTCTTC
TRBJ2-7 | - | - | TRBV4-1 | CASSQDPGVGAYEQYF | TGCGCCAGCAGCCAAGACCCGGGGGTCGGTGCCTACGAGCAGTACTTC
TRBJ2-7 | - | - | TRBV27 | CASSLAGHRSYEQYF | TGTGCCAGCAGTTTGGCAGGTCACCGTTCCTACGAGCAGTACTTC
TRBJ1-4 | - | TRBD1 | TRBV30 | CAWSTGTVNEKLFF | TGTGCCTGGAGCACCGGGACAGTTAATGAAAAACTGTTTTTT
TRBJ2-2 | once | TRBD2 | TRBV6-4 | CASSASGPYTGELFF | TGTGCCAGCAGTGCTAGCGGGCCCTACACCGGGGAGCTGTTTTTT
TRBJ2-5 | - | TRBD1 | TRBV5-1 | CASSLTGAQETQYF | TGCGCCAGCAGCTTGACAGGGGCCCAAGAGACCCAGTACTTC
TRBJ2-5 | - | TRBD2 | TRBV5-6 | CASSLLAGQETQYF | TGTGCCAGCAGCTTACTAGCGGGACAAGAGACCCAGTACTTC
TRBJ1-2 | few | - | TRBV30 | CAWSIGEGYTF | TGTGCCTGGAGCATAGGGGAAGGCTACACCTTC
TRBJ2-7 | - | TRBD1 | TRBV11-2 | CASSLFVGGAYEQYF | TGTGCCAGCAGCTTGTTTGTAGGGGGCGCTTACGAGCAGTACTTC
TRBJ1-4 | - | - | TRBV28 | CASSFAGCREKLFF | TGTGCCAGCAGTTTCGCGGGTTGCCGTGAAAAACTGTTTTTT
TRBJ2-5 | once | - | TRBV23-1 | CASSHGVQETQYF | TGCGCCAGCAGTCACGGGGTTCAAGAGACCCAGTACTTC
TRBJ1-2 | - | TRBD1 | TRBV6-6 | CATRGNHRGGGYGYTF | TGTGCCACCCGCGGGAACCACAGGGGTGGCGGCTATGGCTACACCTTC
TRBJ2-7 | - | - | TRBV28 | CASRARGSRYEQYF | TGTGCCAGTAGGGCTAGAGGGAGTCGTTACGAGCAGTACTTC
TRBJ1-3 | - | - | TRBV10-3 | CAITREASGNTIYF | TGTGCCATCACCCGAGAAGCATCTGGAAACACCATATATTTT
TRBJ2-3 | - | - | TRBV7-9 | CASSLPPRLGNTQYF | TGTGCCAGCAGCTTACCCCCTCGTCTCGGGAATACGCAGTATTTT
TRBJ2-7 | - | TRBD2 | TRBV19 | CATQAGTTSYEQYF | TGTGCCACGCAAGCCGGGACTACTTCCTACGAGCAGTACTTC
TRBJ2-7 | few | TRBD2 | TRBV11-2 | CASSLDLPAGSHEQYF | TGTGCCAGCAGCTTAGATCTGCCAGCGGGATCCCACGAGCAGTACTTC
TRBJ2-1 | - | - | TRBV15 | CATSRGDRSNEQFF | TGTGCCACCAGCAGGGGAGACAGGTCCAATGAGCAGTTCTTC